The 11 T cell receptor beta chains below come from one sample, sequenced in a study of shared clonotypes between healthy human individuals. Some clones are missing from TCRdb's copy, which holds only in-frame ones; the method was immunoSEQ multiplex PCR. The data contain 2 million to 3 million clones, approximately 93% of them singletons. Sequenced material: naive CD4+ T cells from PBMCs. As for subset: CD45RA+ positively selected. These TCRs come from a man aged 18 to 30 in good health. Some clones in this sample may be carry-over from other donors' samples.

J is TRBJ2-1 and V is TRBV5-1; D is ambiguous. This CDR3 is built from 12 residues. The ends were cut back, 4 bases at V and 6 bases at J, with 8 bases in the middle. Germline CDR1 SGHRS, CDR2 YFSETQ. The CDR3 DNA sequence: TGCGCCAGCAGCCCCAGGATCAATGAGCAGTTCTTC. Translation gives CASSPRINEQFF.

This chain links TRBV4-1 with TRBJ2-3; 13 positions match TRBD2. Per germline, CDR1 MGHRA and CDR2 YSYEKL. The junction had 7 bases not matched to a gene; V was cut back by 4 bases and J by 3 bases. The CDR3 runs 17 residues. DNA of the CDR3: TGCGCCAGCAGCCTCGGACTAGCGGGAGTTATTACAGATACGCAGTATTTT. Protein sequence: CASSLGLAGVITDTQYF.

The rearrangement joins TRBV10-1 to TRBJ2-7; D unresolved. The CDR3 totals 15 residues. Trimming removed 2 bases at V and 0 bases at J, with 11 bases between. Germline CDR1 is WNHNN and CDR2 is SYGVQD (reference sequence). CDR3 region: CASSEDRLGSYEQYF. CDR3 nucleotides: TGCGCCAGCAGTGAGGACCGCTTGGGCTCCTACGAGCAGTACTTC.

CDR3 nucleotides: TGTGCCAGCAGTGGAGGACTAGCAGATACGCAGTATTTT. As protein: CASSGGLADTQYF. The chain employs TRBV14 and TRBJ2-3, with TRBD2 matching 7 bases. With 6 bases clipped from V and 4 bases from J, the junction kept 4 bases outside the gene matches. The CDR3 is 13 residues long. The germline CDR1 and CDR2 sequences are SGHDN and FVKESK.

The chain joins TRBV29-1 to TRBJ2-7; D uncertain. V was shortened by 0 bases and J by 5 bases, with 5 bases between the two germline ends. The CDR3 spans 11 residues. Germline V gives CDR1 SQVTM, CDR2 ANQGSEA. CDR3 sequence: CSVEDRDEQYF. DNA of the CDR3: TGCAGCGTTGAAGATCGGGACGAGCAGTACTTC.

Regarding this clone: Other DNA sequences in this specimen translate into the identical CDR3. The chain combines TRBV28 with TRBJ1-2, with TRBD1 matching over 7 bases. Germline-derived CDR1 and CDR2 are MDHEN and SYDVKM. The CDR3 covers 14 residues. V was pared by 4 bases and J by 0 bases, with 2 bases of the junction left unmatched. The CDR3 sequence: CASSSGGANYGYTF. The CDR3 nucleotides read TGTGCCAGCAGTTCAGGGGGAGCTAACTATGGCTACACCTTC.

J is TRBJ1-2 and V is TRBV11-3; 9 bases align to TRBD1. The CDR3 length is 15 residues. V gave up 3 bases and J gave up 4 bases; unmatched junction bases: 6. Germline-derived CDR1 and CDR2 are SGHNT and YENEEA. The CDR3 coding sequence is TGTGCCAGCAGCTTCCGGGACAGGGACACCTATGGCTACACCTTC. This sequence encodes CASSFRDRDTYGYTF. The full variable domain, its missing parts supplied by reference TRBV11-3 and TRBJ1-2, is EAGVVQSPRYKIIEKKQPVAFWCNPISGHNTLYWYLQNLGQGPELLIRYENEEAVDDSQLPKDRFSAERLKGVDSTLKIQPAELGDSAVYLCASSFRDRDTYGYTFGSGTRLTVV.

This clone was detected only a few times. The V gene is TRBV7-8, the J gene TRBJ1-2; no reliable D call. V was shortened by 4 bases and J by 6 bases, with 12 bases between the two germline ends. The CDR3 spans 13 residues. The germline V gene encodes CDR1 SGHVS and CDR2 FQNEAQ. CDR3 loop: CASSWASGDGYTF. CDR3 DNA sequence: TGTGCCAGCAGCTGGGCATCAGGCGATGGCTACACCTTC.

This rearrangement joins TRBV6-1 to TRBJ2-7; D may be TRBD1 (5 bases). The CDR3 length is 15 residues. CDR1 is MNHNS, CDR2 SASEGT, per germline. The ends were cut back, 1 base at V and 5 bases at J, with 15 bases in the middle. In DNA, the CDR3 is TGTGCCAGCAGTGAAGGATCTAGGGGCGGTAACGAGCAGTACTTC. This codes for CASSEGSRGGNEQYF.

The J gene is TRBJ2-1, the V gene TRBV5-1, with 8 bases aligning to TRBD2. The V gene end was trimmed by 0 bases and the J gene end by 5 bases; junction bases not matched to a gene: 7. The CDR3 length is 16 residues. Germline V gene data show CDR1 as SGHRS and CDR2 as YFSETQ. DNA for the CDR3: TGCGCCAGCAGCTTGGATGGCGGGAGGAACCACAATGAGCAGTTCTTC. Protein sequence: CASSLDGGRNHNEQFF.

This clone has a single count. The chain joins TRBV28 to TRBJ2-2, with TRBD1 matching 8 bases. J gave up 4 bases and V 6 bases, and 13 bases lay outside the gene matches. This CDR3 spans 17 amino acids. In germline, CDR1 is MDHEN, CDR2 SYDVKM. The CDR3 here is CASSPDRGGFGTGELFF. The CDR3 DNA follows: TGTGCCAGCAGCCCTGACAGGGGAGGTTTCGGCACCGGGGAGCTGTTTTTT.